Listed below are T cell receptor beta chains from one sample, sequenced in a study of cytomegalovirus exposure and HLA in healthy donors. Generated by immunoSEQ multiplex PCR, the TCRdb table keeps only in-frame clones and is missing some. The sample contains 150,000 to 200,000 clones, 70% to 90% of which appear only once. The specimen sequenced was PBMCs. The receptors come from a man aged 18 to 30 in good health and CMV-seropositive. The CDR3 runs from the conserved cysteine through the conserved F or W. The D gene is left open where the match is weak. Size is omitted from some rows. Given values are once, few, many or a class for expanded clones.

d_gene | j_gene | abundance | v_gene | CDR3aa | CDR3nt
TRBD1 | TRBJ1-3 | . | TRBV18 | CASSPGQGVAGNTIYF | TGTGCCAGCTCACCGGGACAGGGCGTAGCTGGAAACACCATATATTTT
TRBD1 | TRBJ2-3 | . | TRBV13 | CASSPPQGYNADTQYF | TGTGCCAGCAGCCCGCCACAGGGGTATAACGCAGATACGCAGTATTTT
. | TRBJ1-3 | . | TRBV7-2 | CASSPVGAGNTIYF | TGTGCCAGCAGCCCAGTAGGGGCCGGAAACACCATATATTTT
. | TRBJ1-1 | few | TRBV2 | CASGDSPEAFF | TGTGCCAGCGGAGACAGCCCTGAAGCTTTCTTT
TRBD1 | TRBJ2-7 | . | TRBV5-1 | CASSLRDGTDSYEQYF | TGCGCCAGCAGCTTGAGAGACGGGACAGATTCCTACGAGCAGTACTTC
. | TRBJ1-6 | . | TRBV30 | CASRLDSYNSPLHF | TGTGCCTCAAGACTGGACTCCTATAATTCACCCCTCCACTTT
. | TRBJ1-1 | . | TRBV21-1 | CASSKRGETVNTEAFF | TGTGCCAGCAGCAAACGGGGGGAGACAGTGAACACTGAAGCTTTCTTT
TRBD2 | TRBJ2-3 | once | TRBV5-1 | CASSLAGTSGADTQYF | TGCGCCAGCAGCTTGGCCGGGACTAGCGGGGCAGATACGCAGTATTTT
. | TRBJ1-4 | . | TRBV28 | CASSFKGQINEKLFF | TGTGCCAGCAGTTTCAAAGGACAGATTAATGAAAAACTGTTTTTT
TRBD1 | TRBJ1-1 | . | TRBV19 | CASSYRGNTEAFF | TGTGCCAGTTCCTACAGGGGGAACACTGAAGCTTTCTTT
. | TRBJ1-3 | . | TRBV11-2 | CASSLAGTGNTIYF | TGTGCCAGCAGCTTAGCCGGGACTGGAAACACCATATATTTT
TRBD2 | TRBJ2-5 | . | TRBV27 | CASSLWGRGGQETQYF | TGTGCCAGCAGTTTATGGGGGAGGGGCGGACAAGAGACCCAGTACTTC
. | TRBJ2-7 | . | TRBV5-1 | CASSSGGGGSYEQYF | TGCGCCAGCAGCTCAGGGGGCGGGGGCTCCTACGAGCAGTACTTC
. | TRBJ1-5 | once | TRBV15 | CATSRGANNQPQHF | TGTGCCACCAGCAGAGGAGCTAACAATCAGCCCCAGCATTTT
TRBD2 | TRBJ2-7 | . | TRBV4-3 | CASSQEGRGAYEQYF | TGCGCCAGCAGCCAAGAGGGACGGGGGGCCTACGAGCAGTACTTC
TRBD2 | TRBJ2-7 | . | TRBV29-1 | CSVRGDGRGVYEQYF | TGCAGCGTGCGAGGTGACGGACGGGGGGTCTACGAGCAGTACTTC
. | TRBJ1-1 | . | TRBV19 | CASSMVDLNTEAFF | TGTGCCAGTAGTATGGTAGATTTGAACACTGAAGCTTTCTTT
. | TRBJ2-3 | . | TRBV30 | CAWSVGPSPADTQYF | TGTGCCTGGAGTGTGGGGCCCTCACCAGCAGATACGCAGTATTTT
TRBD1 | TRBJ1-1 | few | TRBV6-1 | CASSAREGAGTEAFF | TGTGCCAGCAGTGCCAGAGAGGGGGCAGGTACTGAAGCTTTCTTT
TRBD1 | TRBJ2-3 | . | TRBV4-1 | CASSPSTGSADTQYF | TGCGCCAGCAGCCCCTCGACAGGGAGTGCAGATACGCAGTATTTT
. | TRBJ2-2 | . | TRBV9 | CASSPRGNTGELFF | TGTGCCAGCAGCCCTAGAGGTAACACCGGGGAGCTGTTTTTT
. | TRBJ2-4 | . | TRBV4-3 | CASSQDGQGSNIQYF | TGCGCCAGCAGCCAAGATGGGCAGGGGTCAAACATTCAGTACTTC
TRBD1 | TRBJ2-5 | . | TRBV5-1 | CASSSSGTGLETQYF | TGCGCCAGCAGCTCATCCGGGACAGGGCTAGAGACCCAGTACTTC
. | TRBJ2-1 | . | TRBV5-1 | CASSLNLDEQFF | TGCGCCAGCAGCTTGAACCTAGATGAGCAGTTCTTC
. | TRBJ1-6 | . | TRBV7-2 | CASSLSSGLGSSYNSPLHF | TGTGCCAGCAGCTTATCTTCGGGACTTGGGAGCTCCTATAATTCACCCCTCCACTTT
TRBD1 | TRBJ2-7 | . | TRBV29-1 | CSVAFGQGVEQYF | TGCAGCGTTGCGTTCGGACAGGGTGTGGAGCAGTACTTC
. | TRBJ1-2 | . | TRBV7-2 | CASSLSSGQTNYGYTF | TGTGCCAGCAGCTTAAGTTCAGGACAGACTAACTATGGCTACACCTTC
. | TRBJ1-3 | . | TRBV5-8 | CASSARGLGNTIYF | TGTGCCAGCAGCGCTAGGGGTCTTGGAAACACCATATATTTT
. | TRBJ1-5 | . | TRBV19 | CASTRVAVGHQPQHF | TGTGCCAGTACCCGGGTCGCGGTGGGGCATCAGCCCCAGCATTTT
TRBD1 | TRBJ1-5 | . | TRBV5-1 | CASSQGQGGNQPQHF | TGCGCCAGCAGCCAGGGACAGGGCGGCAATCAGCCCCAGCATTTT
. | TRBJ1-2 | few | TRBV6-5 | CASRDFYGYTF | TGTGCCAGCCGGGACTTCTATGGCTACACCTTC
. | TRBJ2-7 | . | TRBV11-2 | CASSSTRDSLAEQYF | TGTGCCAGCAGCTCGACGCGGGACTCCTTAGCCGAGCAGTACTTC
. | TRBJ1-1 | . | TRBV19 | CASTVLQANTEAFF | TGTGCCAGTACCGTACTACAGGCGAACACTGAAGCTTTCTTT
. | TRBJ1-2 | . | TRBV28 | CASTQGGYGYTF | TGTGCCAGCACCCAAGGCGGATATGGCTACACCTTC
. | TRBJ1-2 | once | TRBV28 | CASSQGGGRGGYGYTF | TGTGCCAGCAGTCAAGGAGGAGGGCGGGGGGGGTATGGCTACACCTTC
TRBD1 | TRBJ2-7 | few | TRBV6-5 | CASSRQGAREQYF | TGTGCCAGCAGCAGACAGGGGGCGAGAGAGCAGTACTTC
. | TRBJ2-2 | . | TRBV9 | CASSPSRANTGELFF | TGTGCCAGCAGCCCCTCCAGGGCGAACACCGGGGAGCTGTTTTTT
TRBD2 | TRBJ2-5 | . | TRBV7-6 | CASRRGLAGGQETQYF | TGTGCCAGCAGGCGTGGGTTAGCGGGGGGGCAAGAGACCCAGTACTTC
TRBD1 | TRBJ1-4 | . | TRBV4-1 | CASSHRGQGRPATNEKLFF | TGCGCCAGCAGCCATAGGGGACAGGGACGACCGGCAACTAATGAAAAACTGTTTTTT
TRBD1 | TRBJ2-2 | . | TRBV28 | CASSSRTGASFTGELFF | TGTGCCAGCAGCAGCAGGACAGGGGCTTCCTTCACCGGGGAGCTGTTTTTT
. | TRBJ1-2 | . | TRBV9 | CASSVAQDSRYGYTF | TGTGCCAGCAGCGTAGCTCAGGACAGTCGCTATGGCTACACCTTC